This paragraph reports one T cell receptor beta chain. The CDR3 spans 15 residues. J lost 0 bases, V lost 6 bases, and 5 bases had no gene match. In germline, CDR1 is SNHLY, CDR2 FYNNEI. This sample is drawn from a study of blood T cell repertoires in COVID-19. Looking at the study overall: Sites in the United States, Italy and Spain provided acute and convalescent COVID-19 samples.

Data came from immunoSEQ multiplex PCR; TCRdb stores just in-frame clones and leaves some out. The sample consists of roughly 57,000 clones, about 87% of them appearing once. V is TRBV2 and J is TRBJ2-3; 8 bases line up with TRBD2. The sequenced sample consisted of peripheral blood. This TCR came from a man aged 55 to 70 with active or convalescent COVID-19. CDR3 coding DNA: TGTGCCAGCAGAGCAACTAGCGGAAGCACAGATACGCAGTATTTT. This translates into CASRATSGSTDTQYF.